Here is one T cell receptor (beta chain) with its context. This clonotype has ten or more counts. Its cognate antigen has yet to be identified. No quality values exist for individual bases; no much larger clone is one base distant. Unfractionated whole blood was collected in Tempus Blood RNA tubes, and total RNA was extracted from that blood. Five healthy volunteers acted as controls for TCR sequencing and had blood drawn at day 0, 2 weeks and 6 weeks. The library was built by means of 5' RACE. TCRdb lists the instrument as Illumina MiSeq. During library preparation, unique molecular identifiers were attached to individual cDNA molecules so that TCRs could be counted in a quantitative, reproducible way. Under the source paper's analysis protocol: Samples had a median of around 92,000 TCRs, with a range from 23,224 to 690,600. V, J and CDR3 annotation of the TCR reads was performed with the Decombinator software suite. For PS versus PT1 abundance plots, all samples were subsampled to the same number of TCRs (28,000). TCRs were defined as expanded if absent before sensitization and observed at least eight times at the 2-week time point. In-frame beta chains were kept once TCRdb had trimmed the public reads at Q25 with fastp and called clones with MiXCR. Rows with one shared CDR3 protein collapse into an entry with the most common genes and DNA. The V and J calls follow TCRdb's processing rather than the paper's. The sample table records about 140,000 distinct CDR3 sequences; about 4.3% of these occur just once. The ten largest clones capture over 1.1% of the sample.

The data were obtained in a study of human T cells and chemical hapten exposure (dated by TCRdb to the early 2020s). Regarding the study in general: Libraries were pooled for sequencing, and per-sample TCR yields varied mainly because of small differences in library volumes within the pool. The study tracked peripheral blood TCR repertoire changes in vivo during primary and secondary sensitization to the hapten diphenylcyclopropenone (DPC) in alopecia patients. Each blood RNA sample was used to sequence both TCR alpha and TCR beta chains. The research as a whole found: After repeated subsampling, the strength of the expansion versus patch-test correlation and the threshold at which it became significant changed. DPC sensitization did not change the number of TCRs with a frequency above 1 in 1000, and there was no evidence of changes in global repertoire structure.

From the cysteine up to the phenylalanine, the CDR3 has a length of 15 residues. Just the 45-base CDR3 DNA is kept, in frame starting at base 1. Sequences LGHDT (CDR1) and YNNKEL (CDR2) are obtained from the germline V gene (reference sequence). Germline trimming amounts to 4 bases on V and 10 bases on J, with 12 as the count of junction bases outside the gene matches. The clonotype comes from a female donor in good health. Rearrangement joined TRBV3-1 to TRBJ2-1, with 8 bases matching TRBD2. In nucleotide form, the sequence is TGTGCCAGCAGCCCAAGATTAGGAGGCGGGGGGGAGCAGTTCTTC. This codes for CASSPRLGGGGEQFF.